These 31 T cell receptor beta chains were sequenced from one sample in a study of control samples from healthy donors and cancer patients. Here immunoSEQ multiplex PCR was the method, and the copy in TCRdb shows in-frame clones only, minus some. This table has 190,000 or so clones, 85% to 95% appearing once. The sequenced sample consisted of blood. Every receptor here comes from a man in his late teens or twenties in good health.

This clone was detected only a few times. This same CDR3 is encoded by further DNA sequences in the sample. CDR3 residues: CASSLNTGELFF. Here the CDR3 DNA reads TGTGCCAGCAGTCTTAACACCGGGGAGCTGTTTTTT. V and J are TRBV12-3 or TRBV12-4 and TRBJ2-2; D remains unclear. This CDR3 spans 12 amino acids. Trimming took off 5 bases at V and 2 bases at J, with 3 bases between the two ends.

This clone was counted a single time. V gene TRBV4-2 combines with J gene TRBJ1-1; D may be TRBD1 (6 bases). V was trimmed by 5 bases and J by 6 bases, leaving 13 bases between them. This CDR3 region has 13 residues. CDR1 and CDR2 from the germline V gene are LGHNA and YNFKEQ. The CDR3 reads CASSYQQGSEAFF. In DNA, the CDR3 is TGTGCCAGCAGCTACCAACAGGGCTCTGAAGCTTTCTTT.

The chain employs TRBV7-2 and TRBJ1-5; D is possibly TRBD1 (5 bases). CDR3 length equals 15 residues. The ends were cut back, 5 bases at V and 5 bases at J, with 16 bases in the middle. Germline CDR1 reads SGHTA; CDR2 reads FQGNSA. The CDR3 nucleotides are TGTGCCAGCAGCGACCGGGAGGGGATTTATCAGCCCCAGCATTTT. Its protein is CASSDREGIYQPQHF.

In the case of this clone: The identical CDR3 is also encoded by other nucleotide sequences in the sample. The V and J genes are TRBV12-3 or TRBV12-4 and TRBJ1-2; D unresolved. The V end lost 4 bases, the J end lost 8 bases, and 8 bases lay between the germline ends. The CDR3 sequence is 11 residues long. CDR3: CASSYRGGYTF. The CDR3 nucleotides are TGTGCCAGCAGTTATCGGGGAGGCTACACCTTC.

V gene TRBV6-5 combines with J gene TRBJ1-1; D unclear. From germline, CDR1 is MNHEY and CDR2 SVGAGI. V was shortened by 6 bases and J by 0 bases, with 8 bases between the two germline ends. The CDR3 extends over 13 amino acids. This CDR3 reads CASRQALNTEAFF. The DNA of the CDR3 is TGTGCCAGCAGGCAGGCTTTGAACACTGAAGCTTTCTTT.

The chain links TRBV6-5 to TRBJ2-1; TRBD2 matches 7 bases. CDR3 size: 15 residues. Unmatched junction bases numbered 10, after V lost 5 bases and J lost 6 bases. Germline V gene data show CDR1 as MNHEY and CDR2 as SVGAGI. This CDR3 reads CASSREEGEGNEQFF. CDR3 nucleotide sequence: TGTGCCAGCAGTCGGGAGGAGGGCGAGGGCAATGAGCAGTTCTTC.

The chain combines TRBV18 with TRBJ2-7; 8 bases align to TRBD1. The CDR3 is 14 residues long. J gave up 2 bases and V 4 bases, and 4 bases lay outside the gene matches. Germline V CDR1 and CDR2: KGHSH, LQKENI. The CDR3 sequence: CASSLDRGTYEQYF. As DNA, the CDR3 is TGTGCCAGCTCACTAGACAGGGGCACCTACGAGCAGTACTTC. Using reference TRBV18 and TRBJ2-7 for the parts outside the CDR3, the full variable domain is NAGVMQNPRHLVRRRGQEARLRCSPMKGHSHVYWYRQLPEEGLKFMVYLQKENIIDESGMPKERFSAEFPKEGPSILRIQQVVRGDSAAYFCASSLDRGTYEQYFGPGTRLTVT.

V and J are TRBV3-1 (or the pseudogene TRBV3-2) and TRBJ2-1; 11 nucleotides agree with TRBD2. This CDR3 has 16 amino acids. Germline loops: CDR1 LGHDT, CDR2 YNNKEL (reference sequence). J was trimmed by 3 bases and V by 0 bases; bases with no gene match: 1. The CDR3 nucleotides read TGTGCCAGCAGCCAAGATACTAGCGGGGGCTACAATGAGCAGTTCTTC. Translating it yields CASSQDTSGGYNEQFF.

The genes are TRBV19 and TRBJ1-4; D ambiguous. The CDR3 extends over 13 amino acids. The V gene's germline CDR1 is LNHDA and CDR2 SQIVND (reference sequence). The V end was cut by 1 base, the J end by 8 bases, with 8 bases between. CDR3 protein: CASSIGFREKLFF. CDR3 nucleotide sequence: TGTGCCAGTAGTATAGGGTTCCGGGAAAAACTGTTTTTT.

This clone was detected only once. The rearrangement uses TRBV28 and TRBJ1-2, with 7 bases matching TRBD1. The CDR3 length is 13 residues. In germline, CDR1 is MDHEN, CDR2 SYDVKM. The trim removed 6 bases at V and 8 bases at J, leaving 9 bases unmatched. The CDR3, as DNA: TGTGCCAGCAGATCCGACAGGGTACGGGGCTACACCTTC. It codes for CASRSDRVRGYTF.

The V and J genes are TRBV28 and TRBJ1-5, with D possibly being TRBD1 (5 bases). V was clipped by 5 bases and J by 5 bases, with 19 bases between them. Per the germline V gene, CDR1 is MDHEN and CDR2 is SYDVKM. CDR3 size: 16 residues. CDR3 in DNA: TGTGCCAGCAGTCGGCGATCCGGGGGAGGTCATCAGCCCCAGCATTTT. Translation: CASSRRSGGGHQPQHF.

V gene TRBV2 combines with J gene TRBJ2-1; D might be TRBD2 (6 bases). Deletions cut 6 bases from V and 9 bases from J, with 18 bases between. There are 14 residues in the CDR3. The germline V gene encodes CDR1 SNHLY and CDR2 FYNNEI. The CDR3 protein is CASSAGFGGGEQFF. The DNA of the CDR3 is TGTGCCAGCAGCGCGGGATTTGGTGGGGGTGAGCAGTTCTTC.

The chain is built from TRBV7-2 and TRBJ1-6, with D perhaps TRBD1 (6 bases). This CDR3 has 12 amino acids. Germline V CDR1 and CDR2: SGHTA, FQGNSA. V lost 6 bases and J 10 bases, leaving 10 bases between the germline ends. Here the CDR3 reads CASSLGGSPLHF. The CDR3 region has the DNA TGTGCCAGCAGTCTTGGGGGCTCACCCCTCCACTTT.

This rearrangement joins TRBV27 to TRBJ2-7; D gene unclear. Germline V lookup: CDR1 MNHEY, CDR2 SMNVEV (reference sequence). V dropped 5 bases and J dropped 3 bases, with 14 bases sitting between them. This CDR3 comprises 14 residues. The CDR3 loop reads CASSPLAGSYEQYF. Here the CDR3 DNA reads TGTGCCAGCAGTCCACTGGCCGGTAGCTACGAGCAGTACTTC.

This clone was counted a few times. The chain recombines TRBV18 with TRBJ1-5; D might be TRBD1 (6 bases). CDR1 and CDR2 from the germline V gene are KGHSH and LQKENI. This CDR3 region has 15 residues. V was clipped by 3 bases and J by 6 bases, with 15 bases between them. The CDR3 here is CASSPQRGSGQPQHF. Written as DNA, the CDR3 is TGTGCCAGCTCACCTCAAAGGGGGTCGGGTCAGCCCCAGCATTTT.

This clone was seen a single time. The chain's CDR3 is CASSIREGRVASGANVLTF. The CDR3 DNA sequence: TGTGCCAGTAGTATTAGGGAAGGCAGGGTCGCCTCTGGGGCCAACGTCCTGACTTTC. V usage is TRBV19 and J usage is TRBJ2-6; the D gene is possibly TRBD1 (5 bases). This CDR3 contains 19 residues. CDR1 and CDR2 from the germline V gene are LNHDA and SQIVND (reference sequence). Trimming pared 3 bases from V and 0 bases from J, leaving 18 bases between.

The CDR3 DNA follows: TGTGCCAGCAGCCCCTACAGGGGCAACACTGAAGCTTTCTTT. It is translated as CASSPYRGNTEAFF. The chain couples TRBV7-8 to TRBJ1-1, with TRBD1 matching 7 bases. Trimming removed 5 bases from V and 2 bases from J; junction bases left unmatched: 5. The CDR3 is made up of 14 amino acids. The germline V gene has CDR1 SGHVS and CDR2 FQNEAQ.

The V call is TRBV5-1, the J call TRBJ1-1; D is unclear. Trimming pared 0 bases from V and 0 bases from J, leaving 12 bases between. Germline V gene sequence: CDR1 SGHRS, CDR2 YFSETQ. The CDR3 is made up of 16 amino acids. The chain's CDR3 is CASSLDGVPMNTEAFF. Written as DNA, the CDR3 is TGCGCCAGCAGCTTGGACGGGGTCCCAATGAACACTGAAGCTTTCTTT.

This chain connects TRBV24-1 to TRBJ1-2; 9 nucleotides agree with TRBD1. The germline V gene encodes CDR1 KGHDR and CDR2 SFDVKD. V dropped 2 bases and J dropped 2; count of bases not matched to a gene: 5. The CDR3 contains 16 residues. The chain's CDR3 is CATSDSRTGANYGYTF. CDR3 nucleotides: TGTGCCACCAGTGATTCGAGGACAGGGGCGAACTATGGCTACACCTTC.

The chain combines TRBV7-9 with TRBJ2-1; possibly TRBD2 for D (5 bases). The CDR3 is 13 amino acids. Germline loops: CDR1 SEHNR, CDR2 FQNEAQ (reference sequence). Trimming took off 5 bases at V and 15 bases at J, with 20 bases between the two ends. The DNA for the CDR3 is TGTGCCAGCAGCCAGCCGGGGAATTCTAAGCGGTTCTTC. It translates to CASSQPGNSKRFF. The whole variable domain, remainder taken from reference TRBV7-9 and TRBJ2-1, is DTGVSQNPRHKITKRGQNVTFRCDPISEHNRLYWYRQTLGQGPEFLTYFQNEAQLEKSRLLSDRFSAERPKGSFSTLEIQRTEQGDSAMYLCASSQPGNSKRFFGPGTRLTVL.

The chain combines TRBV7-3 with TRBJ1-1, with a possible D match to TRBD1 (5 bases). Germline CDR1 and CDR2: SGHTA and FQGTGA. Trimming removed 1 base at V and 3 bases at J, with 18 bases between. This CDR3 spans 17 amino acids. The CDR3 spells CASSLRGGRPPDTEAFF. In DNA, the CDR3 is TGTGCCAGCAGCTTAAGGGGCGGGCGGCCCCCGGACACTGAAGCTTTCTTT.

V is TRBV19 and J is TRBJ2-3, with 7 bases that match TRBD2. The CDR3 length is 15 residues. Germline CDR1 and CDR2: LNHDA and SQIVND (reference sequence). V gave up 7 bases and J gave up 3 bases; unmatched junction bases: 10. The CDR3 spells CASNPSGIPTDTQYF. The CDR3 nucleotides are TGTGCCAGTAACCCTAGCGGAATACCGACAGATACGCAGTATTTT.

The chain links TRBV5-5 to TRBJ2-4; D call uncertain. The germline CDR1 and CDR2 sequences are SGHKS and YYEKEE (reference sequence). Trimming removed 4 bases from V and 4 bases from J, with 9 bases in between. This CDR3 has 13 amino acids. Here the CDR3 reads CASSLDHKNIQYF. The CDR3 nucleotides are TGTGCCAGCAGCCTGGACCATAAAAACATTCAGTACTTC.

This clone was picked up one time. The CDR3 coding sequence is TGTGCCAGCTCACCACAGGCGGGGATGTACCAAGAGACCCAGTACTTC. This encodes CASSPQAGMYQETQYF. The chain carries TRBV18 and TRBJ2-5; possible D gene TRBD2, 6 bases. The ends were cut back, 1 base at V and 0 bases at J, with 12 bases in the middle. The germline gives CDR1 KGHSH, CDR2 LQKENI. The CDR3 length is 16 residues.

The V gene is TRBV4-1, the J gene TRBJ2-2, with TRBD2 matching 14 bases. CDR3 length equals 17 residues. Trimming removed 2 bases from V and 4 bases from J; junction bases left unmatched: 3. Germline V CDR1 and CDR2: MGHRA, YSYEKL. The CDR3 DNA reads as TGCGCCAGCAGCCAAAGACTAGCGGGGGGGAGCACCGGGGAGCTGTTTTTT. Protein: CASSQRLAGGSTGELFF.

This clone was recorded once. The chain employs TRBV6-5 and TRBJ2-2, with a weak D call TRBD1 (5 bases). This CDR3 has 15 residues. Per the germline V gene, CDR1 is MNHEY and CDR2 is SVGAGI. The ends were cut back, 8 bases at V and 2 bases at J, with 15 bases in the middle. The CDR3, as DNA: TGTGCCAGCGCCCCCGGACATCTAAACACCGGGGAGCTGTTTTTT. Residues: CASAPGHLNTGELFF.

The rearrangement uses TRBV3-1 (or the pseudogene TRBV3-2) and TRBJ1-3; D perhaps matches TRBD1 (6 bases). V shed 4 bases and J shed 4 bases, with 11 bases lying between them. This CDR3 spans 14 amino acids. Germline V CDR1 and CDR2: LGHDT, YNNKEL (reference sequence). Here the CDR3 DNA reads TGTGCCAGCAGCCTGGCAGGGGCGGGAAACACCATATATTTT. Protein sequence: CASSLAGAGNTIYF.

The chain joins TRBV14 to TRBJ2-2, with 7 bases that match TRBD1. Germline trimming cut 2 bases from V and 0 bases from J; bases unmatched to any gene: 9. Germline V CDR1 and CDR2: SGHDN, FVKESK. CDR3 size: 18 residues. The DNA for the CDR3 is TGTGCCAGCAGCCAAAAAGTCACGGGACAGACGAACACCGGGGAGCTGTTTTTT. Protein product: CASSQKVTGQTNTGELFF. Using reference TRBV14 and TRBJ2-2 for the parts outside the CDR3, the full variable domain is EAGVTQFPSHSVIEKGQTVTLRCDPISGHDNLYWYRRVMGKEIKFLLHFVKESKQDESGMPNNRFLAERTGGTYSTLKVQPAELEDSGVYFCASSQKVTGQTNTGELFFGEGSRLTVL.

This clone was seen once. The chain recombines TRBV6-5 with TRBJ2-7; tentative D call: TRBD1 (5 bases). With 4 bases removed from V and 6 bases from J, the gap between germline ends came to 16 bases. This CDR3 has 14 amino acids. Germline V CDR1 and CDR2: MNHEY, SVGAGI. Here the CDR3 DNA reads TGTGCCAGCAGTTTCCAGGGCATTCCACTCGAGCAGTACTTC. Its protein is CASSFQGIPLEQYF.

The chain joins TRBV10-3 to TRBJ1-1; D possibly corresponds to TRBD1 (5 bases). The CDR3 totals 11 residues. V was clipped by 4 bases and J by 7 bases, with 7 bases between them. Looked up from germline, CDR1 is ENHRY and CDR2 is SYGVKD. DNA of the CDR3: TGTGCCATCAGTGCCGACAGTGAAGCTTTCTTT. Its translation: CAISADSEAFF.

This clone was observed a few times. This chain links TRBV2 with TRBJ1-2; tentatively, D is TRBD1 (6 bases). CDR1 and CDR2 from the germline V gene are SNHLY and FYNNEI. Between the trimmed V and J ends, which lost 3 bases and 7 bases, there was a span of 18 bases. The CDR3 covers 15 residues. The CDR3 region is CASSEIRGGSGGYTF. DNA for the CDR3: TGTGCCAGCAGTGAGATCAGAGGGGGGTCGGGTGGCTACACCTTC.